A single sample is the source of the 23 T cell receptor beta chains below, sequenced in a study of PD-L1 blockade in urothelial cancer. Clones were sequenced by immunoSEQ multiplex PCR, and TCRdb holds only the in-frame ones, with some missing. The sample has roughly 50,000 clones, about 85% seen once. The sequenced sample was PBMCs, obtained around atezolizumab (anti-PD-L1) treatment. The receptors derive from a man aged 55 to 70 with urothelial cancer.

The chain employs TRBV5-1 and TRBJ1-3, with a weak D call TRBD1 (6 bases). V was pared by 1 base and J by 2 bases, with 13 bases between. From germline, CDR1 is SGHRS and CDR2 YFSETQ. The length of the CDR3 is 16 residues. In DNA form, the CDR3 reads TGCGCCAGCAGCTTGCAATCCTCAGGGGCTGGAAACACCATATATTTT. Residues: CASSLQSSGAGNTIYF.

This rearrangement joins TRBV6-1 to TRBJ2-5; D is unresolved. This CDR3 comprises 11 residues. Germline CDR1 is MNHNS and CDR2 is SASEGT. V lost 5 bases and J lost 5, with 6 bases in between. In DNA, the CDR3 is TGTGCCAGCAGTTACACCGAGACCCAGTACTTC. Its protein product is CASSYTETQYF.

The genes are TRBV18 and TRBJ2-3; possible D gene TRBD2, 6 bases. Germline CDR1 KGHSH, CDR2 LQKENI. CDR3 length: 13 residues. V lost 10 bases and J 2 bases, leaving 13 bases between the germline ends. The CDR3 DNA reads as TGTGCCACCAAGTGGGGGGACACAGATACGCAGTATTTT. Translation gives CATKWGDTDTQYF.

The V call is TRBV15, the J call TRBJ2-7, with 7 bases that match TRBD1. Germline V lookup: CDR1 LNHNV, CDR2 YYDKDF (reference sequence). The CDR3 loop spans 13 amino acids. V lost 2 bases, J lost 6 bases, and 4 bases stayed unmatched. CDR3: CATSRPTGLEQYF. As DNA, the CDR3 is TGTGCCACCAGCAGACCGACAGGGCTCGAGCAGTACTTC.

The CDR3 protein is CASSLDYNWDSDMNTEAFF. The CDR3, as DNA: TGTGCCAGCAGCTTAGATTATAATTGGGACAGCGACATGAACACTGAAGCTTTCTTT. The rearrangement uses TRBV11-3 and TRBJ1-1, with 7 nucleotides matching TRBD1. The germline V gene has CDR1 SGHNT and CDR2 YENEEA. Unmatched junction bases numbered 13, after V lost 0 bases and J lost 0 bases. The CDR3 totals 19 residues.

The chain is built from TRBV28 and TRBJ2-2; 9 bases line up with TRBD2. The CDR3 length is 16 residues. The junction had 7 bases not matched to a gene; V was cut back by 3 bases and J by 5 bases. CDR1 is MDHEN, CDR2 SYDVKM, per germline. The DNA for the CDR3 is TGTGCCAGCAGTTTCGGTAGCGGGGGCCGAACCGGGGAGCTGTTTTTT. Translating it yields CASSFGSGGRTGELFF.

The rearrangement joins TRBV2 to TRBJ2-2; no clear D. The CDR3 is 15 residues long. Between the trimmed V and J ends, which lost 3 bases and 1 base, there was a span of 9 bases. Germline V gene data show CDR1 as SNHLY and CDR2 as FYNNEI. The CDR3 here is CASSDYRRNTGELFF. DNA for the CDR3: TGTGCCAGCAGTGACTACCGGAGGAACACCGGGGAGCTGTTTTTT. Drawing the rest from reference TRBV2 and TRBJ2-2, the complete variable domain is EPEVTQTPSHQVTQMGQEVILRCVPISNHLYFYWYRQILGQKVEFLVSFYNNEISEKSEIFDDQFSVERPDGSNFTLKIRSTKLEDSAMYFCASSDYRRNTGELFFGEGSRLTVL.

This clone was observed once. The chain employs TRBV28 and TRBJ1-2; D gene ambiguous. Germline CDR1 is MDHEN and CDR2 is SYDVKM. The CDR3 runs 11 residues. Between the trimmed V and J ends, which lost 4 bases and 4 bases, there was a span of 4 bases. The CDR3 loop reads CASSSRYGYTF. CDR3 sequence (DNA): TGTGCCAGCAGTTCCCGCTATGGCTACACCTTC.

This chain joins TRBV15 and TRBJ1-1; D remains ambiguous. The length of the CDR3 is 13 residues. V was pared by 0 bases and J by 5 bases, with 7 bases between. CDR1 and CDR2 from the germline V gene are LNHNV and YYDKDF (reference sequence). The CDR3 region is CATSRERETEAFF. In DNA form, the CDR3 reads TGTGCCACCAGCAGAGAGCGGGAGACTGAAGCTTTCTTT.

The V call is TRBV7-9, the J call TRBJ1-4; 7 bases match TRBD1. CDR3 length equals 15 residues. V lost 1 base, J lost 7 bases, and 6 bases stayed unmatched. Germline assignment: CDR1 SEHNR and CDR2 FQNEAQ (reference sequence). In DNA form, the CDR3 reads TGTGCCAGCAGCTTAGTTGGTAACAGGGGTGAAAAACTGTTTTTT. This translates into CASSLVGNRGEKLFF.

The V call is TRBV5-1, the J call TRBJ2-7, with 11 bases fitting TRBD2. The germline V gene has CDR1 SGHRS and CDR2 YFSETQ. V was clipped by 1 base and J by 3 bases; unmatched bases: 3. This CDR3 region has 15 residues. In DNA form, the CDR3 reads TGCGCCAGCAGCTTGCGACTAGCGGGGAGCTACGAGCAGTACTTC. This sequence encodes CASSLRLAGSYEQYF. Variable domain in full (rest from reference TRBV5-1 and TRBJ2-7): KAGVTQTPRYLIKTRGQQVTLSCSPISGHRSVSWYQQTPGQGLQFLFEYFSETQRNKGNFPGRFSGRQFSNSRSEMNVSTLELGDSALYLCASSLRLAGSYEQYFGPGTRLTVT.

This clone was seen a single time. The CDR3 coding sequence is TGTGCCATCAGTCAGGGGGCGCAGGTTAACTATGGCTACACCTTC. Residues: CAISQGAQVNYGYTF. The chain recombines TRBV10-3 with TRBJ1-2; the match to TRBD1 covers 8 bases. Germline CDR1 is ENHRY and CDR2 is SYGVKD. The CDR3 covers 15 residues. V lost 5 bases and J lost 1; bases outside the gene matches: 6.

The chain carries TRBV7-9 and TRBJ2-5; D possibly corresponds to TRBD1 (6 bases). V lost 3 bases and J lost 2, with 16 bases in between. CDR3 length: 16 amino acids. The germline V gene encodes CDR1 SEHNR and CDR2 FQNEAQ (reference sequence). CDR3 residues: CASSFGTWGEQETQYF. CDR3 nucleotide sequence: TGTGCCAGCAGCTTCGGGACATGGGGAGAACAAGAGACCCAGTACTTC.

This chain uses TRBV6-5 with TRBJ1-4; TRBD1 agrees at 7 bases. The germline V gene has CDR1 MNHEY and CDR2 SVGAGI. J lost 7 bases, V lost 0 bases, and 5 bases had no gene match. There are 15 residues in the CDR3. The CDR3 here is CASSYSGTVPEKLFF. The CDR3 bases are TGTGCCAGCAGTTACTCCGGGACAGTTCCTGAAAAACTGTTTTTT.

The chain recombines TRBV14 with TRBJ2-1; maybe TRBD2 (6 bases). The CDR3 contains 14 residues. Germline CDR1 and CDR2: SGHDN and FVKESK. V dropped 0 bases and J dropped 7 bases, with 10 bases sitting between them. The CDR3 DNA is TGTGCCAGCAGCCAAGAGGGGACTTGGAATGAGCAGTTCTTC. This encodes CASSQEGTWNEQFF.

As concerns this clone: The junction departs from the called germline gene at one end, perhaps through a read error. The J gene is TRBJ2-5, the V gene TRBV7-7; a possible D gene is TRBD1 (6 bases). Germline V gene lookup returns CDR1 SSHAT and CDR2 FNYEAQ (reference sequence). The CDR3 extends over 14 amino acids. CDR3 sequence reads: CASSLSGESETQYF. CDR3 DNA: TGTGCTAGCAGCTTATCAGGGGAATCCGAGACCCAGTACTTC.

This clone was seen once. The V gene is TRBV6-6, the J gene TRBJ2-2; D remains ambiguous. The CDR3 has 12 amino acids. Germline V CDR1 and CDR2: MNHNY, SVGAGI (reference sequence). Trimming shortened V by 7 bases and J by 1 base, and 4 bases separated the two germline ends. DNA for the CDR3: TGTGCCAGCACGGTGAACACCGGGGAGCTGTTTTTT. This encodes CASTVNTGELFF.

The rearrangement links TRBV2 to TRBJ1-5; TRBD1 matches at 7 bases. V trimming: 5 bases; J trimming: 8 bases; junction bases outside the gene matches: 9. The CDR3 has 14 residues. The V gene's germline CDR1 is SNHLY and CDR2 FYNNEI. CDR3 nucleotides: TGTGCCAGCAGTCTAACAGGGGCCCTGGAGCCCCAGCATTTT. Translated: CASSLTGALEPQHF.

This sequence joins TRBV6-6 and TRBJ2-2; maybe TRBD2 (7 bases). CDR3 length: 15 residues. Germline V gene lookup returns CDR1 MNHNY and CDR2 SVGAGI (reference sequence). Trimming took 2 bases from V and 4 from J, leaving 11 bases between them. In DNA, the CDR3 is TGTGCCAGCAGTTACGGGGGGGCGAGCACCGGGGAGCTGTTTTTT. This codes for CASSYGGASTGELFF.

This chain joins TRBV18 and TRBJ1-4; D gene unclear. The CDR3 length is 16 residues. V lost 2 bases and J 0 bases, leaving 10 bases between the germline ends. Germline V gene lookup returns CDR1 KGHSH and CDR2 LQKENI. This CDR3 reads CASSPGYSSTNEKLFF. CDR3 nucleotide sequence: TGTGCCAGCTCACCAGGATACAGTTCAACTAATGAAAAACTGTTTTTT.

The chain uses TRBV29-1 and TRBJ2-7, with 9 bases that match TRBD1. The CDR3 spans 13 residues. V gave up 7 bases and J gave up 0 bases; unmatched junction bases: 4. Germline-derived CDR1 and CDR2 are SQVTM and ANQGSEA. The CDR3 reads CSAGQGSSYEQYF. In DNA form, the CDR3 reads TGCAGCGCCGGACAGGGGAGCTCCTACGAGCAGTACTTC.

The V gene is TRBV30, the J gene TRBJ1-6, with 8 bases lining up with TRBD1. This CDR3 contains 13 residues. The germline V gene encodes CDR1 GTSNPN and CDR2 SVGIG (reference sequence). With 5 bases clipped from V and 7 bases from J, the junction kept 4 bases outside the gene matches. In DNA form, the CDR3 reads TGTGCCTGGCTTACAGGGGGGAATTCACCCCTCCACTTT. Translating it yields CAWLTGGNSPLHF.

The gene calls are TRBV27 and TRBJ1-5; TRBD1 is a possible D gene (6 bases). V gave up 5 bases and J gave up 0 bases, with 14 bases separating them. The CDR3 covers 16 residues. Per germline, CDR1 MNHEY and CDR2 SMNVEV (reference sequence). The CDR3 DNA sequence: TGTGCCAGCAGTGCAGACAGGACCGATAGCAATCAGCCCCAGCATTTT. This sequence encodes CASSADRTDSNQPQHF.